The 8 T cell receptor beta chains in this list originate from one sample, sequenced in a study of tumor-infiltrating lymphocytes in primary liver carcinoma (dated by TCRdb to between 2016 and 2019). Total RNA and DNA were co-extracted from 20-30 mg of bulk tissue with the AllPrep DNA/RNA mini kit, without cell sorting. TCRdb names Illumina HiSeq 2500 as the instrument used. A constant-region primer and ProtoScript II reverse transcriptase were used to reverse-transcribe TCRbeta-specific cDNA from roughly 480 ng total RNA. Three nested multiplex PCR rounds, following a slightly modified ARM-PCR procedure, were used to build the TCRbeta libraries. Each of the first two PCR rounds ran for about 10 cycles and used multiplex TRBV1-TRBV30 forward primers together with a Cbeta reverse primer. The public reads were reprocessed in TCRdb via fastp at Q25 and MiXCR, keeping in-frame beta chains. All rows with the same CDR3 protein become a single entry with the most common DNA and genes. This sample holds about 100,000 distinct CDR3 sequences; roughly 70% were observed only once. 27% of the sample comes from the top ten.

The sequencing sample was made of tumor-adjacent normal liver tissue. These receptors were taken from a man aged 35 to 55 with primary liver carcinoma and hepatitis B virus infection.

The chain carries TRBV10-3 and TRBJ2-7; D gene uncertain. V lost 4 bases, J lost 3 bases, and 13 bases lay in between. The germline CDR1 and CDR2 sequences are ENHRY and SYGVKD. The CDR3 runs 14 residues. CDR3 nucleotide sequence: TGTGCCATCAGTGGGCAAGGAAAGGGCTACGAGCAGTACTTC. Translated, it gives CAISGQGKGYEQYF.

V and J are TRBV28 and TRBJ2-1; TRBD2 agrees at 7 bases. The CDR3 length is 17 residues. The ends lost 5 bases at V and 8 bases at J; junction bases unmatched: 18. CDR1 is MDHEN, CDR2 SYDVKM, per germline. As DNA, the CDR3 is TGTGCCAGCAGTCTACATTATGGACTAGTGAGGGTGGATGAGCAGTTCTTC. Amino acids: CASSLHYGLVRVDEQFF. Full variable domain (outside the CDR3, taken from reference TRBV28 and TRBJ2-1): DVKVTQSSRYLVKRTGEKVFLECVQDMDHENMFWYRQDPGLGLRLIYFSYDVKMKEKGDIPEGYSVSREKKERFSLILESASTNQTSMYLCASSLHYGLVRVDEQFFGPGTRLTVL.

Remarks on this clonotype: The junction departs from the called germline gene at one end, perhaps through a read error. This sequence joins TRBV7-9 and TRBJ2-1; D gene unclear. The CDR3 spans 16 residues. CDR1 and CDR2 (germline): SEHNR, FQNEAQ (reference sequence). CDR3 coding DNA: TGTGCCAGTGTCCTAAGCGTGGGTGTCTCCGACAATGAGCAGTTCTTC. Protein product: CASVLSVGVSDNEQFF.

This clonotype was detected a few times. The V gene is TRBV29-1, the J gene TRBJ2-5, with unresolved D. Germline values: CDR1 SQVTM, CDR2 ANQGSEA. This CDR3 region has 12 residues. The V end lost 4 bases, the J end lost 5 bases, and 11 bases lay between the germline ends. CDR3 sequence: CSVALDGETQYF. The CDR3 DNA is TGCAGCGTTGCTCTAGATGGGGAGACCCAGTACTTC.

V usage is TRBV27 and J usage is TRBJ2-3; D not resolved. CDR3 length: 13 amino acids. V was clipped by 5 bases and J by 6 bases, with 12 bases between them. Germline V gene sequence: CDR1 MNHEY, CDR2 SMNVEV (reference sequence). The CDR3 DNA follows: TGTGCCAGCAGTCCCCGGAGAACGGATACGCAGTATTTT. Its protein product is CASSPRRTDTQYF.

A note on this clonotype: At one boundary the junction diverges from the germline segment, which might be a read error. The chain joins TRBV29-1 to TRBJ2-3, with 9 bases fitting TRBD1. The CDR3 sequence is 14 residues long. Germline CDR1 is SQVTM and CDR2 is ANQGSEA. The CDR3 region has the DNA TGCAGTTATACAGGGGGCGCTGGCACAGGTACGCAGTATTTT. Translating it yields CSYTGGAGTGTQYF.

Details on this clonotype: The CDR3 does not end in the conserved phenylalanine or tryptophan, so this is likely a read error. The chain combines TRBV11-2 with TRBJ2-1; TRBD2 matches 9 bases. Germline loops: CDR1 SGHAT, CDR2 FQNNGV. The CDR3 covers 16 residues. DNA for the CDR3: TGTGCCGGCAGCTCGCGCCCCAGCGGGAGGATCTATGATCAGTTCTTA. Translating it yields CAGSSRPSGRIYDQFL.

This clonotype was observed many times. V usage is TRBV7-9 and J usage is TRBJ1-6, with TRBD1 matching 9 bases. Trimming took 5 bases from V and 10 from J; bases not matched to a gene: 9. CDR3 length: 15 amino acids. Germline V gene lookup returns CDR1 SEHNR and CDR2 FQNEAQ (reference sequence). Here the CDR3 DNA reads TGTGCCAGCAGCCGCCCCGGGACAGGGTTCTCACCCCTCCACTTT. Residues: CASSRPGTGFSPLHF.